These 7 T cell receptor beta chains came from one sample sequenced in a study of graft-versus-host responses after intestinal transplantation. Tissue from the graft was processed to free its intraepithelial and lamina propria lymphocytes. Sequenced by immunoSEQ multiplex PCR; TCRdb stores in-frame clones only, minus some. The table lists 15,000 to 20,000 clones, roughly 84% of them singletons. The sequencing here drew on ileum tissue, taken 584 days after intestinal transplantation. Receptor source: a human patient who received an intestinal transplant, so some T cells may come from the graft donor.

The genes are TRBV7-9 and TRBJ1-4; TRBD1 is a possible D gene (6 bases). CDR3 length: 14 residues. Germline CDR1 SEHNR, CDR2 FQNEAQ (reference sequence). Trimming cost V 6 bases and J 5 bases, with 13 bases left between them. This CDR3 reads CASSPGQGNEKLFF. The CDR3 DNA sequence: TGTGCCAGCAGTCCGGGGCAGGGGAATGAAAAACTGTTTTTT.

For this clone: This sample includes further DNA sequences coding for the same CDR3. This chain uses TRBV7-2 with TRBJ2-1; TRBD2 is a possible D gene (7 bases). Trimming took 3 bases from V and 9 from J, leaving 18 bases between them. Germline CDR1 SGHTA, CDR2 FQGNSA. This CDR3 has 15 amino acids. CDR3 amino acids: CASSFRTGGGGEQFF. The CDR3 nucleotides are TGTGCCAGCAGCTTCAGGACCGGGGGCGGGGGTGAGCAGTTCTTC.

This chain joins TRBV7-2 and TRBJ2-1, with D hard to call. Trimming left V 0 bases short and J 4 bases short, with 10 bases between. The CDR3 runs to 15 residues. The germline V gene encodes CDR1 SGHTA and CDR2 FQGNSA. The chain's CDR3 is CASSLAVGIYNEQFF. CDR3 nucleotide sequence: TGTGCCAGCAGCTTAGCTGTCGGAATATACAATGAGCAGTTCTTC.

The chain carries TRBV27 and TRBJ2-1, with D perhaps matching TRBD1 (5 bases). The CDR3 is 13 residues long. Between the trimmed V and J ends, which lost 5 bases and 7 bases, there was a span of 12 bases. Germline lookup yields CDR1 MNHEY and CDR2 SMNVEV (reference sequence). The DNA of the CDR3 is TGTGCCAGCAGTCGACAGTTTGAGAATGAGCAGTTCTTC. It specifies CASSRQFENEQFF.

This clone has only one observation. As DNA, the CDR3 is TGTGCCAGCAGCTCAAGGGCAGATACGCAGTATTTT. It codes for CASSSRADTQYF. The chain employs TRBV11-3 and TRBJ2-3; no firm D call. The germline V and J ends were trimmed by 4 bases and 4 bases, with 6 bases remaining between them. There are 12 residues in the CDR3. Germline-derived CDR1 and CDR2 are SGHNT and YENEEA.

The rearrangement links TRBV19 to TRBJ2-2; D is undetermined. The CDR3 is 13 amino acids. Germline V gene sequence: CDR1 LNHDA, CDR2 SQIVND (reference sequence). With 7 bases removed from V and 7 bases from J, the gap between germline ends came to 13 bases. The CDR3 region has the DNA TGTGCCAGTACCCCCTTCCCGGGCGGGGAGCTGTTTTTT. This sequence encodes CASTPFPGGELFF.

This sequence joins TRBV18 and TRBJ1-3, with a weak D call TRBD1 (5 bases). The CDR3 length is 15 residues. Germline lookup yields CDR1 KGHSH and CDR2 LQKENI. V dropped 0 bases and J dropped 4 bases, with 10 bases sitting between them. CDR3 sequence (DNA): TGTGCCAGCTCACCACCCGGGGCGAGGGGAAACACCATATATTTT. It is translated as CASSPPGARGNTIYF.